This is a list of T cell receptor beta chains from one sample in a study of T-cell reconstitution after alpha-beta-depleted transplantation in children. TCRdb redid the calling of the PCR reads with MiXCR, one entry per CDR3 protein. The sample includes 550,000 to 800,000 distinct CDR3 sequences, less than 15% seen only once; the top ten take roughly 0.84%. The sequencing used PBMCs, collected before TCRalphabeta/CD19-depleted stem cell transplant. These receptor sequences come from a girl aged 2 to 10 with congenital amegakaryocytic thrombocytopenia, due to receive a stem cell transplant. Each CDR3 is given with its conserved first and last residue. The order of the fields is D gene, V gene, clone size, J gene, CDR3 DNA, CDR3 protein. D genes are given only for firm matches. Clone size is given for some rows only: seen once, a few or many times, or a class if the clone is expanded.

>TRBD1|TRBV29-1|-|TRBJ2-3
TGCAGCGTCCACAGGGGGATGGAAGATACGCAGTATTTT
CSVHRGMEDTQYF
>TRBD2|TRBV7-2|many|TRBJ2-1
TGTGCCAGCAGCTTTGCACTTACTAGCGGCTACAATGAGCAGTTCTTC
CASSFALTSGYNEQFF
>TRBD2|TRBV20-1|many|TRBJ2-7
TGCAGTGCTAGCACTAGCGGGAGGAACACCTACGAGCAGTACTTC
CSASTSGRNTYEQYF
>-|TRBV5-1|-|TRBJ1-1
TGCGCCAGCAGCTTGCAGGGACAAAACACTGAAGCTTTCTTT
CASSLQGQNTEAFF
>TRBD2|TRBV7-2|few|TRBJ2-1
TGTGCCAGCAGCCTACACTCGGGACTAGCGGGGTGGCAGTTCTTC
CASSLHSGLAGWQFF
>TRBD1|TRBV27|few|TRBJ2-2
TGTGCCAGCAGTTCGACAGGGGGCGTACTCGGGGAGCTGTTTTTT
CASSSTGGVLGELFF
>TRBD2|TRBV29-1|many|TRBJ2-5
TGCAGCGTTGAGTGGGCTAGCGGAGAGACCCAGTACTTC
CSVEWASGETQYF
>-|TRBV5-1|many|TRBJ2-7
TGCGCCAGCAGCTTGGGAATCGAGCAGTACTTC
CASSLGIEQYF
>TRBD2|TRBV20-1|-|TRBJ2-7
TGCAGTGCTAGAGGTTTCGACAGCGGGAGAGGCGACGAGCAGTACTTC
CSARGFDSGRGDEQYF
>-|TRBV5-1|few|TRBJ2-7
TGCGCCAGCAGCTTGTTAGGGATTACGAAGGAGCAGTACTTC
CASSLLGITKEQYF
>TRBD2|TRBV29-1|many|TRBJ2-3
TGCAGCGCCCGTGGGACTAGCGGGAGGGCCGATACGCAGTATTTT
CSARGTSGRADTQYF
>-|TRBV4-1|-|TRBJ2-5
TGCGCCAGCAGCTCTAGCTCCCCACAAGAGACCCAGTACTTC
CASSSSSPQETQYF
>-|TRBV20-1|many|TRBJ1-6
TGCAGTGCTAGATTGGGGTCGGGTTCACCCCTCCACTTT
CSARLGSGSPLHF
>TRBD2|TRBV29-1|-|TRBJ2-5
TGCAGTGGGGGGACTAGTCCCACTCAAGAGACCCAGTACTTC
CSGGTSPTQETQYF
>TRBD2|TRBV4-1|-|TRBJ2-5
TGCGCCAGCAGCCCTAGGGGTAGCGGGACATTCGGAGAGACCCAGTACTTC
CASSPRGSGTFGETQYF
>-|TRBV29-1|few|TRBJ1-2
TGCAGCGTTGACCCCGGGTCTGATGGCTACACCTTC
CSVDPGSDGYTF
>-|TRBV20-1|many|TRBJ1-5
TGCAGTGCTTATTCAGGGCTGGGAAATCAGCCCCAGCATTTT
CSAYSGLGNQPQHF
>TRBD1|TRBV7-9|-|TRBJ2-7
TGTGCCAGCAGTCTCCCGGGACAGAACTACGAGCAGTACTTC
CASSLPGQNYEQYF
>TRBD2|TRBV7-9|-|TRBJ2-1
TGTGCCAGCAGCGACGGGACTAGCGGAACCTACAATGAGCAGTTCTTC
CASSDGTSGTYNEQFF
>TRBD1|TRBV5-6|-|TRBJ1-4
TGTGCCAGCAGCACGGTACAGGGGACTATATCGGAAAAACTGTTTTTT
CASSTVQGTISEKLFF
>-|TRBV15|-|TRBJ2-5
TGTGCCACCAGCAGAACTCTTGGGGGACAGCCGGGAGTAGGAGAGACCCAGTACTTC
CATSRTLGGQPGVGETQYF
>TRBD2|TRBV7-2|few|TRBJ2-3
TGTGCCAGCAGCTCAACTAGCGGAAACACAGATACGCAGTATTTT
CASSSTSGNTDTQYF
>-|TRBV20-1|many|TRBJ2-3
TGCAGTGCTACTTTTCGGGAGAGGGGATCCACAGATACGCAGTATTTT
CSATFRERGSTDTQYF
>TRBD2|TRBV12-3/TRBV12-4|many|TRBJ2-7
TGTGCCAGCAGGTCCGGGGGGATCGAGCAGTACTTC
CASRSGGIEQYF
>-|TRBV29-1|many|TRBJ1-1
TGCAGCGTTCGTGTGGTGGGAGTGAACACTGAAGCTTTCTTT
CSVRVVGVNTEAFF
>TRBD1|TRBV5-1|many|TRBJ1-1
TGCGCCAGCAGGCGGCAGGGGGAAGGTGAAGCTTTCTTT
CASRRQGEGEAFF
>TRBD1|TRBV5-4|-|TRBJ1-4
TGTGCCAGCAGCTTGGTGGGGACAGGGGGCGGAGTAACTAATGAAAAACTGTTTTTT
CASSLVGTGGGVTNEKLFF
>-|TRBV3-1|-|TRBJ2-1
TGTGCCAGCAGCCGCCAGCCTATGGGGACCGGTGAGCAGTTCTTC
CASSRQPMGTGEQFF
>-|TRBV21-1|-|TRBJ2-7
TGTGCCAGCATTTCGTTTGTTTGCGAGCAGTACTTC
CASISFVCEQYF